The rows below give T cell receptor beta chains drawn from one sample of a study of T cells after yellow fever vaccination. Each CDR3 protein gets one entry after TCRdb re-called the 5' RACE reads with MiXCR. In the table there are just under 85,000 distinct CDR3 sequences, 10% to 15% of which are singletons. The sequencing used CD8+ T cells not binding an NS4B(214-222) dextramer, sorted from PBMCs, collected approximately 22 days after the first yellow fever vaccination. Receptors were obtained from a young man who received the YFV17D yellow fever vaccine. CDR3s include the opening cysteine and the closing phenylalanine or tryptophan. The order of the fields is J gene, V gene, CDR3 protein.

>TRBJ1-6|TRBV11-2
CASSLGRGWSSYNSPLHF
>TRBJ1-2|TRBV29-1
CSVRQGVYGYTF
>TRBJ1-5|TRBV27
CASQGGNQPQHF
>TRBJ2-7|TRBV12-3/TRBV12-4
CASSPRQGVEVEQYF
>TRBJ1-3|TRBV6-1
CASLFRDVGNTIYF
>TRBJ2-2|TRBV6-2/TRBV6-3
CASTSTGELFF
>TRBJ2-3|TRBV12-3/TRBV12-4
CASSPTDGLIGDF
>TRBJ1-5|TRBV7-9
CASSLAGSGLSNQPQHF
>TRBJ2-2|TRBV4-2
CASSLGTGGYVGELFF
>TRBJ2-1|TRBV7-3
CASSEPGTGVRDEQFF
>TRBJ1-1|TRBV20-1
CSAPGYLSNTEAFF
>TRBJ2-5|TRBV7-8
CASSSDRGQNPTETQYF
>TRBJ2-6|TRBV7-9
CASSLTTGGFGANVLTF
>TRBJ1-1|TRBV7-2
CASSLDSGQGNTEAFF
>TRBJ2-5|TRBV12-3/TRBV12-4
CASEPGLPGRETQYF
>TRBJ2-1|TRBV20-1
CSARITSGGVEQFF
>TRBJ2-1|TRBV11-2
CASSPWDSEAYNEQFF
>TRBJ2-5|TRBV12-3/TRBV12-4
CASSWGLAGGRETQYF
>TRBJ2-7|TRBV6-5
CASSRTGVLSEQYF
>TRBJ2-1|TRBV9
CASSPGQGAVDNEQFF
>TRBJ2-1|TRBV9
CASGSDFDNEQFF
>TRBJ2-5|TRBV27
CASSLRAGEETQYF
>TRBJ2-1|TRBV12-3/TRBV12-4
CASSLGDRNANEQFF
>TRBJ1-2|TRBV12-3/TRBV12-4
CASSNRVSDGYTF
>TRBJ2-1|TRBV5-1
CASRLSGDWEQFF
>TRBJ2-7|TRBV20-1
CSARGGANEQYF
>TRBJ2-5|TRBV7-8
CASSSSGGLHTQYF
>TRBJ2-2|TRBV15
CATSRVGQELFF
>TRBJ2-1|TRBV12-3/TRBV12-4
CASTPITRGQFF
>TRBJ2-5|TRBV4-3
CASSQGGGEAETQYF
>TRBJ1-4|TRBV4-2
CASSQDPGTGNEKLFF
>TRBJ2-2|TRBV9
CASSDRVDTGELFF
>TRBJ2-5|TRBV4-3
CASSQGLGAQKTQYF
>TRBJ2-1|TRBV7-9
CASSPKTSGVNEQFF
>TRBJ1-1|TRBV7-2
CASSLLQGGFMNTEAFF
>TRBJ1-1|TRBV25-1
CASGGEPTEAFF
>TRBJ2-1|TRBV4-1
CASSQDLTSSYNEQFF
>TRBJ2-2|TRBV6-1
CASSAGDAGELFF
>TRBJ2-7|TRBV30
CACFRERPYEQYF
>TRBJ2-7|TRBV6-2/TRBV6-3
CASSTGTYEQYF
>TRBJ2-7|TRBV7-9
CASSLAVDEQYF
>TRBJ1-5|TRBV15
CATSRQENSNQPQHF
>TRBJ2-5|TRBV11-2
CASSLNGAQETQYF
>TRBJ1-5|TRBV7-2
CASSSRTGFDQPQHF
>TRBJ2-5|TRBV29-1
CSAAQETQYF
>TRBJ1-5|TRBV4-3
CASSQEYGQPQHF
>TRBJ2-3|TRBV20-1
CSARDRGGLVDTQYF
>TRBJ2-1|TRBV5-6
CASSLVDFTYNEQFF
>TRBJ2-3|TRBV11-2
CASSFDEDTQYF
>TRBJ1-4|TRBV4-3
CASSQDGGDGEKLFF
>TRBJ2-1|TRBV7-2
CASSLNGPEQFF
>TRBJ2-3|TRBV4-2
CTSSQGGTHTDTQYF
>TRBJ2-3|TRBV7-8
CASSRTSGGVSDTQYF